This TCR beta chain was captured in a study of vaccination and CD4 T cells after COVID-19. There are 14 residues in the CDR3. Looked up from germline, CDR1 is SGHRS and CDR2 is YFSETQ. Unmatched junction bases numbered 7, after V lost 4 bases and J lost 7 bases. Sequencing of the DNA from cultured CD4+ T cells was carried out with the Oncomine TCR Beta short-read assay. TCRdb ran MiXCR on the PCR reads and lists one entry per CDR3 protein. The data contain around 25,000 distinct CDR3 sequences, roughly 39% of them singletons. To note about this clonotype: Antigen unknown.

Treatment in this sample: roughly nine-day PBMC culture with coronavirus spike peptide pools or control peptides (ViraFEST assay). The rearrangement links TRBV5-1 to TRBJ1-2; 10 bases are shared with TRBD1. Sequencing was carried out using CD4+ T cells from blood, cultured in vitro. This clonotype was sampled from a human donor who had recovered from COVID-19. This CDR3 is CASSDPGQGFGYTF. The CDR3 DNA follows: TGCGCCAGCAGCGATCCGGGACAGGGGTTTGGCTACACCTTC.